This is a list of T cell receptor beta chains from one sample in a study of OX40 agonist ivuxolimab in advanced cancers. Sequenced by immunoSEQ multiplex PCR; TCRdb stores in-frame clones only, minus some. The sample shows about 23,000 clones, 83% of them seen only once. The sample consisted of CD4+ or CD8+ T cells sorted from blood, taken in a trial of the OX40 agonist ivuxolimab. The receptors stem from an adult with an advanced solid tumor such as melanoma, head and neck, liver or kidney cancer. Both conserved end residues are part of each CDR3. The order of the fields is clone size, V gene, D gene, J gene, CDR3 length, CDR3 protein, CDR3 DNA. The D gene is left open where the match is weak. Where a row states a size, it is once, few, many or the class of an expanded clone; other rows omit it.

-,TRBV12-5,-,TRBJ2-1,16,CASGLPPGSAYNEQFF,TGTGCTAGTGGTTTGCCACCAGGGAGCGCCTACAATGAGCAGTTCTTC
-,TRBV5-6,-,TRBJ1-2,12,CASSPGNYGYTF,TGTGCCAGCAGCCCGGGGAACTATGGCTACACCTTC
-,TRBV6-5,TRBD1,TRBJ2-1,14,CASSYSTGGNEQFF,TGTGCCAGCAGTTACTCGACAGGGGGCAATGAGCAGTTCTTC
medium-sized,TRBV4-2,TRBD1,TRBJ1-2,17,CASSQEEDRGSYYGYTF,TGTGCCAGCAGCCAAGAAGAGGACAGGGGGTCCTACTATGGCTACACCTTC
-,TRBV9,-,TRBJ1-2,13,CASSVTGDYGYTF,TGTGCCAGCAGCGTTACGGGAGACTATGGCTACACCTTC
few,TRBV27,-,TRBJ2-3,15,CASSSDSLGADTQYF,TGTGCCAGCAGCTCAGACAGTCTTGGAGCAGATACGCAGTATTTT
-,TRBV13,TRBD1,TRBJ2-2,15,CASSPRDRGRTELFF,TGTGCCAGCAGCCCCCGGGACAGGGGGCGCACGGAGCTGTTTTTT
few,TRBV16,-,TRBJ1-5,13,CATTKGDNQPQHF,TGTGCCACCACGAAGGGGGATAATCAGCCCCAGCATTTT
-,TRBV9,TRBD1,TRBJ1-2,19,CASSVTGPGQELVSDGYTF,TGTGCCAGCAGCGTAACCGGCCCGGGACAGGAGCTCGTAAGCGATGGCTACACCTTC
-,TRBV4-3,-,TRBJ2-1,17,CASSQDLRTSSYNEQFF,TGCGCCAGCAGCCAAGATCTGAGAACAAGCTCCTACAATGAGCAGTTCTTC
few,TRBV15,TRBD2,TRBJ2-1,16,CATSRGTSGGANEQFF,TGTGCCACCAGCAGGGGGACTAGCGGGGGGGCAAATGAGCAGTTCTTC
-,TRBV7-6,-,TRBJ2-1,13,CASSGTQYNEQFF,TGTGCCAGCAGCGGGACTCAGTACAATGAGCAGTTCTTC
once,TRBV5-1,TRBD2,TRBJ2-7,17,CASSLRATSETTYEQYF,TGCGCCAGCAGCTTGAGGGCGACTAGCGAGACTACCTACGAGCAGTACTTC
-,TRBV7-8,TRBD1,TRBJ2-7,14,CASSQRRTGNEQYF,TGTGCCAGCAGCCAAAGACGGACAGGGAACGAGCAGTACTTC
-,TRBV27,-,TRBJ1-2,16,CASSLGPGGGIYGYTF,TGTGCCAGCAGTTTGGGGCCGGGGGGCGGTATCTATGGCTACACCTTC
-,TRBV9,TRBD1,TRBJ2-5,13,CASSDGQEETQYF,TGTGCCAGCAGTGACGGACAGGAAGAGACCCAGTACTTC
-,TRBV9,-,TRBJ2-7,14,CASSVGGQPYEQYF,TGTGCCAGCAGCGTAGGAGGACAGCCCTACGAGCAGTACTTC
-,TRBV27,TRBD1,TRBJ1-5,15,CASSLSGGVNQPQHF,TGTGCCAGCAGTTTATCAGGGGGCGTAAATCAGCCCCAGCATTTT
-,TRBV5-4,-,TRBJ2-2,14,CASSLILSGGELFF,TGTGCCAGCAGCTTGATTCTGTCCGGCGGGGAGCTGTTTTTT
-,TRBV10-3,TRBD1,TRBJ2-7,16,CAIRKFNRDSKYEQYF,TGTGCCATCAGAAAATTTAACCGGGACAGCAAGTACGAGCAGTACTTC
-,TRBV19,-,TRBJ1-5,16,CASTSRQGFGIQPQHF,TGTGCCAGTACCTCCCGCCAGGGGTTTGGGATTCAGCCCCAGCATTTT
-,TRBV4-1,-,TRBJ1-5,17,CASSQGGTWAGNQPQHF,TGCGCCAGCAGCCAAGGGGGAACTTGGGCAGGGAATCAGCCCCAGCATTTT
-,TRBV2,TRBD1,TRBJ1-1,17,CASSEALLGTGEVEAFF,TGTGCCAGCAGTGAAGCGCTTCTAGGGACAGGGGAAGTTGAAGCTTTCTTT
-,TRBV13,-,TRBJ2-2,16,CASTPLGPILTGELFF,TGTGCCAGCACTCCCTTAGGACCGATACTCACCGGGGAGCTGTTTTTT
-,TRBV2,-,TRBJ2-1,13,CASRLAQSVEQFF,TGTGCCAGCAGACTAGCCCAGTCTGTTGAGCAGTTCTTC
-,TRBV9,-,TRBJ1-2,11,CASTDNYGYTF,TGTGCCAGCACAGATAACTATGGCTACACCTTC
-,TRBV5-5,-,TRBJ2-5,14,CASSWRNSQETQYF,TGTGCCAGCAGCTGGAGAAACAGTCAGGAGACCCAGTACTTC
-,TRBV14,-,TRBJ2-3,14,CASSQAGGTDTQYF,TGTGCCAGCAGCCAAGCAGGCGGCACAGATACGCAGTATTTT
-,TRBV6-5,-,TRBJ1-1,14,CASRPPGAYTEAFF,TGTGCCAGCAGGCCCCCCGGGGCCTACACTGAAGCTTTCTTT
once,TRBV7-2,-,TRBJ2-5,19,CASSYVGDRGRGAQETQYF,TGTGCCAGCAGCTACGTCGGGGATCGAGGCAGGGGGGCCCAAGAGACCCAGTACTTC
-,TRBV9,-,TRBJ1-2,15,CASSGEGRRYYGYTF,TGTGCCAGCAGCGGCGAGGGGCGAAGGTACTATGGCTACACCTTC
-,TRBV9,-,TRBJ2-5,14,CASSAGGGQETQYF,TGTGCCAGCAGCGCAGGGGGGGGCCAGGAGACCCAGTACTTC
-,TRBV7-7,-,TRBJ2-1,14,CASSQTGAYNEQFF,TGTGCTAGCAGCCAAACTGGGGCCTACAATGAGCAGTTCTTC
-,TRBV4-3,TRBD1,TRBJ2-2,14,CASSPGTGPGELFF,TGCGCCAGCAGCCCCGGGACAGGGCCCGGGGAGCTGTTTTTT
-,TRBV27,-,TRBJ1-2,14,CASSLGGGGSGYTF,TGTGCCAGCAGTTTGGGAGGGGGAGGGAGTGGCTACACCTTC
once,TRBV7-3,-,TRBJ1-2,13,CASSLNKGYGYTF,TGTGCCAGCAGCTTAAACAAGGGCTATGGCTACACCTTC
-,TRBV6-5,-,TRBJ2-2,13,CASSYLFSGELFF,TGTGCCAGCAGTTACTTATTTTCCGGGGAGCTGTTTTTT
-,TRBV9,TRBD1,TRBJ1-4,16,CASSDGQGRSSEKLFF,TGTGCCAGCAGCGACGGACAGGGAAGGTCGAGTGAAAAACTGTTTTTT
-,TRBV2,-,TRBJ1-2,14,CASRGARLYYGYTF,TGTGCCAGCAGGGGGGCGAGACTCTACTATGGCTACACCTTC
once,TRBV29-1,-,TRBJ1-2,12,CSVTWGFDGYTF,TGCAGCGTTACCTGGGGCTTCGATGGCTACACCTTC
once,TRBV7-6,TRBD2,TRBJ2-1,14,CASSLGTSGGPLFF,TGTGCCAGCAGCTTAGGAACTAGCGGGGGCCCCCTGTTCTTC